The present T cell receptor (beta chain) was sequenced within a study of shared clonotypes between healthy human individuals. At the level of the study: With ages of 18 to 49, the donors were two women and a few men.

Germline V gene sequence: CDR1 SGHRS, CDR2 YFSETQ. V trimming: 1 base; J trimming: 3 bases; junction bases outside the gene matches: 8. The CDR3 length is 16 residues. Notes on the study in general: Clonotype sharing across a few donors was observed for approximately 5% of naive CD4 clonotypes.

This clone was counted a single time. As yet, its antigen is unknown. Naive CD8 populations comprised CD45RO-negative cells positively selected for CCR7, excluding terminally differentiated effector memory CD45RA+ cells. Every donor was a Caucasian adult from Nashville, Tennessee. In the sorted-subset replicate PCRs, 200 ng DNA, some 30,000 T cell genomes, was used. Only in-frame clones appear in the TCRdb table, and some are missing; sequencing was by immunoSEQ multiplex PCR. The sample shows 660,000 or so clones, approximately 96% of them seen only once. This sequence originates from a young woman in good health. The material sequenced was naive CD8+ T cells sorted from blood. The J gene is TRBJ1-1, the V gene TRBV5-1, with TRBD1 identical over 8 bases. This CDR3 is CASSLWTGREDTEAFF. The CDR3 DNA reads TGCGCCAGCAGCTTGTGGACAGGGAGGGAAGACACTGAAGCTTTCTTT.